Listed here is a single T cell receptor beta chain. Germline CDR1 is SQVTM and CDR2 is ANQGSEA. V was clipped by 7 bases and J by 1 base; unmatched bases: 8. The length of the CDR3 is 15 residues. Sequenced by immunoSEQ multiplex PCR; TCRdb stores in-frame clones only, minus some. The repertoire consists of roughly 97,000 clones, with about four fifths occurring once and the leading ten covering 2.5% to 3.5%. This sample is drawn from a study of blood T cell repertoires in COVID-19. As for the study in general: From the United States, Italy and Spain came samples of acute and convalescent COVID-19. PBMCs, B-cell-depleted T cells, or T cells provided the cDNA or gDNA that made up the material.

The chain has TRBV29-1 and TRBJ2-2; 8 nucleotides align to TRBD1. This clonotype was obtained from a woman older than 75 with active or convalescent COVID-19. The specimen sequenced was peripheral blood. The CDR3 spells CSAYSGTGNTGELFF. In DNA, the CDR3 is TGCAGCGCATATTCCGGGACAGGGAACACCGGGGAGCTGTTTTTT.